This TCR beta chain was identified during a study of response to subunit inactivated influenza vaccine. MiXCR was run by TCRdb on the RT-PCR reads, yielding one entry per CDR3 protein. The sample yields over 750,000 distinct CDR3 sequences, 20% to 25% seen once. The CDR3 consists of 16 residues. Germline values: CDR1 SGHTA, CDR2 FQGNSA. The J segment lost 3 bases and the V segment lost 1 base, leaving 5 bases of the junction unmatched. Sample: PBMCs from blood, taken 5 days after vaccination. This chain uses TRBV7-2 with TRBJ2-7; TRBD1 matches 11 bases. This TCR was recovered from a man aged 50-59 years who received an inactivated influenza vaccine. The CDR3 region has the DNA TGTGCCAGCAGCTTAGTGGTCGGGACAGGGGGCTACGAGCAGTACTTC. It translates to CASSLVVGTGGYEQYF.